This T cell receptor (beta chain) was captured by sequencing in a study of blood T cell repertoires in COVID-19. In the original workflow: Reference gene primers were amplified, and this amplification served to estimate nucleated cell counts. Clones were read by immunoSEQ multiplex PCR, and TCRdb kept only the in-frame ones, dropping some. V and J calls and clone size are as listed in that table; D and trimming were resolved from the DNA. The table has about 180,000 clones, just over 85% seen once; the top ten hold around 8.6%. Sequencing was done on a sample of peripheral blood. The clonotype originates from a man between 50 and 59 years old with active or convalescent COVID-19.

CDR3 nucleotide sequence: TGCGCCAGCCAAAGGACTAGCGGGGATTACAATGAGCAGTTCTTC. Protein product: CASQRTSGDYNEQFF. The genes are TRBV10-1 and TRBJ2-1, with TRBD2 matching over 12 bases. The CDR3 has 15 amino acids. Trimming took 8 bases from V and 4 from J; bases not matched to a gene: 6. In germline, CDR1 is WNHNN, CDR2 SYGVQD (reference sequence).